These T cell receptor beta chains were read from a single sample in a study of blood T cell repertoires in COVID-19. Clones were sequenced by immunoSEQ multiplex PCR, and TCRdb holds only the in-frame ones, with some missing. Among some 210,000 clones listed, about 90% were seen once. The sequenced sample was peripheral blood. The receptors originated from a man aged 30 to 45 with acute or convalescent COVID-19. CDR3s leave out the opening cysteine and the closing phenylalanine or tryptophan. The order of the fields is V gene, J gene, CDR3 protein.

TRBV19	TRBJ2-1	ASSRSSGGNEQF
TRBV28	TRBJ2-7	ASRKTGPYEQY
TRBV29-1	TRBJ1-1	SAAMLRNTEAF
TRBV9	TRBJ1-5	ASSVTGRQPQH
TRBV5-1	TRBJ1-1	ASSLWAGVNTEAF
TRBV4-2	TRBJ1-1	ASSQGKGANRQNTEAF
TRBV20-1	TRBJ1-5	SASSDRVNQPQH
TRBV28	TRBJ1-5	ASRKGALNQPQH
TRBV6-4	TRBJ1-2	ASISDRGKGYT
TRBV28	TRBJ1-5	ASTQQGGQPQH
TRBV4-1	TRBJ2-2	ASSQDRGTGELF
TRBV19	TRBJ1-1	ASSMVEANTEAF
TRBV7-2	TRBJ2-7	ASSLVVLAGFNEQY
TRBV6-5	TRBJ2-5	ASRKTGGGQETQY
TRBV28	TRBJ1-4	ASSTPPTASYEKLF
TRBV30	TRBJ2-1	AWSVDWSPHEQF
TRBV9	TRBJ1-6	ASSGNSHNSPLH
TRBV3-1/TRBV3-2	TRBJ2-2	ASSRRQGTGELF
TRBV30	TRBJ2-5	AWSVNAGEIGVTQY
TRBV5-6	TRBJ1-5	ASSLWGQALWQPQH
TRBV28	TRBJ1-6	ASGGQVNSPLH
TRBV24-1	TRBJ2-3	ATSAADTQY
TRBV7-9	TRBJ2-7	ASKKAGGKSSYEQY
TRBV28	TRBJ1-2	ASSLLANYGYT
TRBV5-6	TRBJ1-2	ASSSMTANYGYT
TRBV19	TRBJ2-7	ASSIAGGPYEQY
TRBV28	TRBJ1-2	ASSRRQYGYT
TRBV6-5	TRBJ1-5	ASSYETGGRPQH
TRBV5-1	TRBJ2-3	ASSLQRGSTDTQY
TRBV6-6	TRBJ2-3	ASSRSLGGGSTDTQY
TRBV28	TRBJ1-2	ASSRPGTGGNRGYT
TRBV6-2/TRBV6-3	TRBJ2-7	ASSYRGTYEQY
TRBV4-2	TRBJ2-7	ASSQELSSYEQY
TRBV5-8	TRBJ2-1	ASSFAPGYNEQF
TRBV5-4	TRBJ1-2	ASSSPTGANYGYT
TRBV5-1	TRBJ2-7	ASSYRTSGGPSSYEQY